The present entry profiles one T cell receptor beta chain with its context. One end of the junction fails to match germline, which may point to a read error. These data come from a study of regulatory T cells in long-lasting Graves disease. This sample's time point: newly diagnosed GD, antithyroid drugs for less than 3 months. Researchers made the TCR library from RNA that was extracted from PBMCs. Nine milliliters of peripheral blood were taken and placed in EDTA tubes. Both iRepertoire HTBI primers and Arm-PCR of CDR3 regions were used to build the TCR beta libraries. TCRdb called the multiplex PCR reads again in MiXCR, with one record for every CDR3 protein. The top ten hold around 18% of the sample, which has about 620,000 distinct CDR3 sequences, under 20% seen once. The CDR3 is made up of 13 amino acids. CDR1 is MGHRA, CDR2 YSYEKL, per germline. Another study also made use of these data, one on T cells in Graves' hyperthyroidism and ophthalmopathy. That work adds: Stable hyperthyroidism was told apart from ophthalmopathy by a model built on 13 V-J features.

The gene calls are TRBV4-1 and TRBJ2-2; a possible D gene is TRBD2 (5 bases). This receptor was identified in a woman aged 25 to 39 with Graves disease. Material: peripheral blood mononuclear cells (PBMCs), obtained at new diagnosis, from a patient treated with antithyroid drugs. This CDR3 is CASSSLVPGELVF. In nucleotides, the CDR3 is TGCGCCAGCAGCTCACTAGTCCCCGGGGAGCTGGTTTTT.